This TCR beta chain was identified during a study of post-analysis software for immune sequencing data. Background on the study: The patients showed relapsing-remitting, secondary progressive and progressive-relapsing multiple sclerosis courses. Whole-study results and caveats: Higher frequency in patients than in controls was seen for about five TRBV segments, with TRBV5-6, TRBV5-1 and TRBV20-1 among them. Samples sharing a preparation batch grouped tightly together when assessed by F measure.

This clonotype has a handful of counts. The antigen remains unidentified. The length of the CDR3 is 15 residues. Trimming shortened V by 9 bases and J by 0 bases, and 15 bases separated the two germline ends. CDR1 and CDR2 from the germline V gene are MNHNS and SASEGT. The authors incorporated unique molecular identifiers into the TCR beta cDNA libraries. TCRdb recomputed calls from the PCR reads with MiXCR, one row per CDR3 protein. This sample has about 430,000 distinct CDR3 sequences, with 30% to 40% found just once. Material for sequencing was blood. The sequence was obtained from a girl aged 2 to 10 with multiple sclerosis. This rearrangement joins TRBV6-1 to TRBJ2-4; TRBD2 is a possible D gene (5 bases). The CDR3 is CARIRRRIAKNIQYF. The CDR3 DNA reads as TGTGCCAGGATCCGGAGGCGGATAGCCAAAAACATTCAGTACTTC.